What follows describes a single T cell receptor beta chain. Per the study methods: Amplification with reference gene primers provided the estimates of nucleated cell counts. Libraries were prepared by immunoSEQ multiplex PCR; TCRdb keeps only in-frame clonotypes and omits some of them. V and J calls and clone size follow that table, whereas D and trimming were derived from the DNA. The table includes nearly 350,000 clones, 88% detected once. The sample originates from a study of blood T cell repertoires in COVID-19. Germline V gene sequence: CDR1 SGHDT, CDR2 YYEEEE. V was pared by 0 bases and J by 6 bases, with 8 bases of the junction left unmatched. The CDR3 runs to 15 residues.

Sequenced: peripheral blood. The clonotype comes from a woman in her seventies with COVID-19, enrolled during active disease. This chain joins TRBV5-6 and TRBJ2-7; TRBD1 agrees at 8 bases. The CDR3 nucleotides are TGTGCCAGCAGCTTGGTAGCAGGGGGCTGGGGCGAGCAGTACTTC. Translated: CASSLVAGGWGEQYF.